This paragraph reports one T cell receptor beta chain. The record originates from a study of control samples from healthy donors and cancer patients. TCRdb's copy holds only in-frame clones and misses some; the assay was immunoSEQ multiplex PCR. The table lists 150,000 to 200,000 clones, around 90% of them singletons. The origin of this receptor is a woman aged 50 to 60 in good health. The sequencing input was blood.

The CDR3 DNA sequence: TGTGCCTGGAGTATGACAGTAAACACTGAAGCTTTCTTT. As protein: CAWSMTVNTEAFF. The chain has TRBV30 and TRBJ1-1; perhaps TRBD1 as D (5 bases). The germline V and J ends were trimmed by 2 bases and 2 bases, with 9 bases remaining between them. This CDR3 comprises 13 residues. Germline V gives CDR1 GTSNPN, CDR2 SVGIG (reference sequence).